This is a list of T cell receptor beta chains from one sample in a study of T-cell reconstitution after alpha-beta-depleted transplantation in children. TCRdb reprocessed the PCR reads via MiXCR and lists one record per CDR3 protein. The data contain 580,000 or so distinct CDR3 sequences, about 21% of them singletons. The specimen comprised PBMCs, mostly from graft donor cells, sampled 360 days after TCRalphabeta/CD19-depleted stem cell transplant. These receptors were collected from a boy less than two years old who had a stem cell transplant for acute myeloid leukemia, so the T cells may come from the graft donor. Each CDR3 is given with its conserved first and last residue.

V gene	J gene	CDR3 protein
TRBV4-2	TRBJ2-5	CASSPEPPGTGEETQYF
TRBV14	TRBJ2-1	CASSSDMSSYNEQFF
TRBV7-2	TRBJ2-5	CASSARTSGQETQYF
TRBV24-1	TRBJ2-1	CATRAGTGVYNEQFF
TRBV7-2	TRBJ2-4	CASSDTGGPKNIQYF
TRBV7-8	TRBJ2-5	CASSLGAVDQETQYF
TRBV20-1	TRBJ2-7	CSANRGTYEQYF
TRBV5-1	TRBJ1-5	CASSLRQGGQPQHF
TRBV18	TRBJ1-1	CASSPRGGPITEAFF
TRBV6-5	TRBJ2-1	CASSSGSWDEQFF
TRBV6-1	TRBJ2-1	CASSRPGTGKYEQFF
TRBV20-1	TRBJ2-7	CSARIGTRGGYEQYF
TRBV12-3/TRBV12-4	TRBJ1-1	CASSLAGRGSGTEAFF
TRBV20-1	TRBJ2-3	CSARDRVQEITDTQYF
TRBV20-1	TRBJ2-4	CSASAGGLNIQYF
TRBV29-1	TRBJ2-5	CSVGGPETQYF
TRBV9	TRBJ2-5	CASSVVGGQETQYF
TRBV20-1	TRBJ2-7	CSAREPGSEQYF
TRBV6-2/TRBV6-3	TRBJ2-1	CASSTPTTGNEQFF
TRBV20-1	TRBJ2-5	CSAVASGGIKETQYF
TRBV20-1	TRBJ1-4	CSVGTPANEKLFF
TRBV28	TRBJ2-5	CASKDPQTQYF
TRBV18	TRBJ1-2	CASSQPGTGDYGYTF
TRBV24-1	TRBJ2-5	CATSDFGTGAKETQYF
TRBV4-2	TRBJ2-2	CASSQDQSGELFF
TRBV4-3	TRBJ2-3	CASSQEWRGTTDTQYF
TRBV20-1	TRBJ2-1	CSAPQRRGQKRNEQFF
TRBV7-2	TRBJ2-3	CASSLGTSGGTDTQYF
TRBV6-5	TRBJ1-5	CASSYYRGVLHF
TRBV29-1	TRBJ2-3	CSVEDRSTDTQYF
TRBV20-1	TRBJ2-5	CSATGGETQYF
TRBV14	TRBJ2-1	CASSQDVGVSYNEQFF
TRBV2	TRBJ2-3	CASITSGTDTQYF
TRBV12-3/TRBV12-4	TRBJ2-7	CASSLARVHEQYF
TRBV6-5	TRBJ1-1	CASSYGPKGEAFF
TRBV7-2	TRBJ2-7	CASSSLRLAGEEQYF
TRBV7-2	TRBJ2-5	CASSLNRVETQYF